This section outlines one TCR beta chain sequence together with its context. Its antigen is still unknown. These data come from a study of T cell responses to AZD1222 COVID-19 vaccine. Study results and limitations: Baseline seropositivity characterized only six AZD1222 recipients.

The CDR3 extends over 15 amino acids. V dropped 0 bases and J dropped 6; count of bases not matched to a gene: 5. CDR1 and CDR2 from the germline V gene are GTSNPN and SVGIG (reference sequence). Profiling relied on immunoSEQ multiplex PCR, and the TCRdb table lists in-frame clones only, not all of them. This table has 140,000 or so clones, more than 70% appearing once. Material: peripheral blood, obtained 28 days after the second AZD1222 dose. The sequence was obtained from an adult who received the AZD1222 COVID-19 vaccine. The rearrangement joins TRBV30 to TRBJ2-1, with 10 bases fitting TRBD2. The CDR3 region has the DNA TGTGCCTGGAGTGTCGGAGCGGGAGGGCTCAATGAGCAGTTCTTC. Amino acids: CAWSVGAGGLNEQFF.